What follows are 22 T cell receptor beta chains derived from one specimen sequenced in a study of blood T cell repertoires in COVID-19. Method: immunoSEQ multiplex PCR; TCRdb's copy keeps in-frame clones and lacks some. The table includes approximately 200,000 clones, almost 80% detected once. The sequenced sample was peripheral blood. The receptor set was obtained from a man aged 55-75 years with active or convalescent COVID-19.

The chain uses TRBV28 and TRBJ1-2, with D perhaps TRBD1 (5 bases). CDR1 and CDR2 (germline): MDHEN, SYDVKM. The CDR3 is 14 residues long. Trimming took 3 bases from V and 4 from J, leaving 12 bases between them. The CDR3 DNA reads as TGTGCCAGCAGTTTGCGACAGACAACCTATGGCTACACCTTC. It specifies CASSLRQTTYGYTF.

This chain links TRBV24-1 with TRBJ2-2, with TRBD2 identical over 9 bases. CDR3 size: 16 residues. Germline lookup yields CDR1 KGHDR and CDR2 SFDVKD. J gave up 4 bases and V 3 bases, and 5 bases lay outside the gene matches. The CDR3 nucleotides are TGTGCCACCAGTGATACAGCGGGAGGAGGCACCGGGGAGCTGTTTTTT. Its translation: CATSDTAGGGTGELFF.

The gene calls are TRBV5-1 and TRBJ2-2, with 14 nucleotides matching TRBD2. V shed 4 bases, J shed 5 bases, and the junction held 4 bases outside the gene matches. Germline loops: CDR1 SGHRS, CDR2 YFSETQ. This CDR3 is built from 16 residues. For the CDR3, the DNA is TGCGCCAGCAGCGTCGGACTAGCGGGAGGAACCGGGGAGCTGTTTTTT. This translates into CASSVGLAGGTGELFF.

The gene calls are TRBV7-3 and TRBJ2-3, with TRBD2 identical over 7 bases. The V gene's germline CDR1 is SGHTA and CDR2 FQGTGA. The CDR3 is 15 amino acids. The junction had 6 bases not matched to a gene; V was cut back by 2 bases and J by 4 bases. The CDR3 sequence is CASSLSAGVADTQYF. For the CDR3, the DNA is TGTGCCAGCAGCTTATCGGCGGGAGTAGCAGATACGCAGTATTTT.

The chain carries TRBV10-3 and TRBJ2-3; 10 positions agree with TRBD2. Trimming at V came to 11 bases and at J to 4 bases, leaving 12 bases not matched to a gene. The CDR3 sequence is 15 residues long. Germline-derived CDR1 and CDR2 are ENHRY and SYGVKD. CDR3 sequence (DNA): TGTGCCTTAGCCCCCGGGACTAGCGCGTCAGATACGCAGTATTTT. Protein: CALAPGTSASDTQYF.

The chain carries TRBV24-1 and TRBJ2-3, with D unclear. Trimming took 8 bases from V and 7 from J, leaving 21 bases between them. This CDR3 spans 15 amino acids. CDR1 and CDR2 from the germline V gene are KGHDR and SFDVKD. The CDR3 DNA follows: TGTGCCACCAACAACGTGGCCACAAAGCGACATACGCAGTATTTT. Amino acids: CATNNVATKRHTQYF.

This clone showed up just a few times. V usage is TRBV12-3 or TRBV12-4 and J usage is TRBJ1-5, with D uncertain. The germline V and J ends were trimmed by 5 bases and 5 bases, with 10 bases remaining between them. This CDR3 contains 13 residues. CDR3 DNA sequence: TGTGCCAGCAGTCCGGCGGTTGATCAGCCCCAGCATTTT. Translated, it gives CASSPAVDQPQHF.

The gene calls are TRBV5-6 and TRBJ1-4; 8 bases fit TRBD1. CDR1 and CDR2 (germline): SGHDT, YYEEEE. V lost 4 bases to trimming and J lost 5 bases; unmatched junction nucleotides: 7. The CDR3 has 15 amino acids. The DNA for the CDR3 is TGTGCCAGCAGCCGACCGGGACAGGTGAATGAAAAACTGTTTTTT. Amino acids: CASSRPGQVNEKLFF.

The CDR3 coding sequence is TGTGCTAGTGGTGACACGGCCTACAATGAGCAGTTCTTC. It is translated as CASGDTAYNEQFF. The chain is built from TRBV12-5 and TRBJ2-1, with D unclear. This CDR3 comprises 13 residues. V lost 5 bases and J 2 bases, leaving 7 bases between the germline ends. CDR1 and CDR2 (germline): LGHNT, FRNRAP.

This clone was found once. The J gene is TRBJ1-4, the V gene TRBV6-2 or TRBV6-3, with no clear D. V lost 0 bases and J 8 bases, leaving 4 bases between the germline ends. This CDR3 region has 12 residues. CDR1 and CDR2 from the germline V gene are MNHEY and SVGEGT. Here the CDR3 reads CASSYSAEKLFF. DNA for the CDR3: TGTGCCAGCAGTTACTCGGCCGAAAAACTGTTTTTT.

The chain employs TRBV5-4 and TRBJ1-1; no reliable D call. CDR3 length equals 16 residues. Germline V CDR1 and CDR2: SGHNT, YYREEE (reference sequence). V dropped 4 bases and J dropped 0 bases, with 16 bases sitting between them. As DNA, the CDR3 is TGTGCCAGCAGCAAAAGTGACGGAGTCATGAACACTGAAGCTTTCTTT. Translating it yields CASSKSDGVMNTEAFF.

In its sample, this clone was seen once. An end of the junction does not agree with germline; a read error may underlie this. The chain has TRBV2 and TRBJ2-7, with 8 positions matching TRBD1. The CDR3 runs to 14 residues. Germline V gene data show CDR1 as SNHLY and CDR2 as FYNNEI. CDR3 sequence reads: CASCEQGESYEQYF. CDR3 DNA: TGTGCCAGCTGTGAACAGGGGGAATCCTACGAGCAGTACTTC. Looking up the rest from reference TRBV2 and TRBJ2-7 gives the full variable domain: EPEVTQTPSHQVTQMGQEVILRCVPISNHLYFYWYRQILGQKVEFLVSFYNNEISEKSEIFDDQFSVERPDGSNFTLKIRSTKLEDSAMYFCASCEQGESYEQYFGPGTRLTVT.

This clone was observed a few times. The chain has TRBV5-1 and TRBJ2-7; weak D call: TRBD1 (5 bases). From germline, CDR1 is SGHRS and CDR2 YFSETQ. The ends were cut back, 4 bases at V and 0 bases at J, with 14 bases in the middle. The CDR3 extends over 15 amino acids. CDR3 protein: CASSPLDSISYEQYF. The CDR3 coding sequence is TGCGCCAGCAGCCCCCTCGACAGTATCTCCTACGAGCAGTACTTC.

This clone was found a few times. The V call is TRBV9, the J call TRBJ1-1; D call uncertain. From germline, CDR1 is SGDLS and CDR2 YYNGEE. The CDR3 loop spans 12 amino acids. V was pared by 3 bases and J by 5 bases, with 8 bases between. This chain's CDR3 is CASSDGETEAFF. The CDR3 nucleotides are TGTGCCAGCAGCGACGGGGAAACTGAAGCTTTCTTT.

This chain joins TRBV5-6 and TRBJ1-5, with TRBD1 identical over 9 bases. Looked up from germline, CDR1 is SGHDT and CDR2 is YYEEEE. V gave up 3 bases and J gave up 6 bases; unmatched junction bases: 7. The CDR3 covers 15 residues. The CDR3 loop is CASSSLGTGSQPQHF. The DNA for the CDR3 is TGTGCCAGCAGCTCACTCGGGACAGGGAGTCAGCCCCAGCATTTT.

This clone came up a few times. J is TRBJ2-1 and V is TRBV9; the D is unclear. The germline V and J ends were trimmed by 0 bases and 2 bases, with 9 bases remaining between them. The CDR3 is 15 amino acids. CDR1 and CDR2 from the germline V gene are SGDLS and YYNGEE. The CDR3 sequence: CASSVASRAYNEQFF. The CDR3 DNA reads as TGTGCCAGCAGCGTAGCGTCGCGAGCCTACAATGAGCAGTTCTTC.

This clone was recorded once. The CDR3 nucleotides are TGTGCCAGCAACCCGGGACAGGGTAAGCGGGGGGACTACAATGAGCAGTTCTTC. It specifies CASNPGQGKRGDYNEQFF. This chain links TRBV27 with TRBJ2-1; D is possibly TRBD1 or TRBD2 (9 bases each). V gave up 7 bases and J gave up 3 bases, with 25 bases separating them. There are 18 residues in the CDR3. From germline, CDR1 is MNHEY and CDR2 SMNVEV (reference sequence).

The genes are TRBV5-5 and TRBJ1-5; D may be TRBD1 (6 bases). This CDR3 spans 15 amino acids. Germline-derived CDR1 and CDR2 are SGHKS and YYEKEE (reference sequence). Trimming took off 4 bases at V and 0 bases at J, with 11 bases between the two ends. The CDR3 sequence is CASSPTGYSNQPQHF. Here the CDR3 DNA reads TGTGCCAGCAGCCCGACAGGATATAGCAATCAGCCCCAGCATTTT.

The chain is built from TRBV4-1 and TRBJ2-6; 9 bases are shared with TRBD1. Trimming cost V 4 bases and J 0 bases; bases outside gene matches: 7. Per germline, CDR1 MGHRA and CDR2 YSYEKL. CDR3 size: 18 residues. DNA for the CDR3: TGCGCCAGCAGCCGGGGACAGGGACAGACCTCTGGGGCCAACGTCCTGACTTTC. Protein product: CASSRGQGQTSGANVLTF.

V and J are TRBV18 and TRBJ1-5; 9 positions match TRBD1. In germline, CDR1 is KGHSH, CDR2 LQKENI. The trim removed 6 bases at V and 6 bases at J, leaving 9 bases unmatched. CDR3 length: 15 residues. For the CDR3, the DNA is TGTGCCAGCTCGGGACAGGGAGGGATCCCTCAGCCCCAGCATTTT. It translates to CASSGQGGIPQPQHF.

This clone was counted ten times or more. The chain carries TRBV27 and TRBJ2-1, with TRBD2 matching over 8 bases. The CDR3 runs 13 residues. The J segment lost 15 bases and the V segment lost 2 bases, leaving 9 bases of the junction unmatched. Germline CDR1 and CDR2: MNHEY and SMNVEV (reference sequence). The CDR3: CASSLNSGRVRFF. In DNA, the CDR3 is TGTGCCAGCAGTTTAAACAGCGGGAGAGTTAGGTTCTTC.

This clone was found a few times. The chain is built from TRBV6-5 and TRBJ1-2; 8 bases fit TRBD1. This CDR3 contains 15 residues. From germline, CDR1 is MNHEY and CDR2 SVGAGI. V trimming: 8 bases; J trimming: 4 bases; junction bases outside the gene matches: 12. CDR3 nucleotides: TGTGCCAGCTCCTTCGGGACAGGCGGTATCTATGGCTACACCTTC. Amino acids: CASSFGTGGIYGYTF.